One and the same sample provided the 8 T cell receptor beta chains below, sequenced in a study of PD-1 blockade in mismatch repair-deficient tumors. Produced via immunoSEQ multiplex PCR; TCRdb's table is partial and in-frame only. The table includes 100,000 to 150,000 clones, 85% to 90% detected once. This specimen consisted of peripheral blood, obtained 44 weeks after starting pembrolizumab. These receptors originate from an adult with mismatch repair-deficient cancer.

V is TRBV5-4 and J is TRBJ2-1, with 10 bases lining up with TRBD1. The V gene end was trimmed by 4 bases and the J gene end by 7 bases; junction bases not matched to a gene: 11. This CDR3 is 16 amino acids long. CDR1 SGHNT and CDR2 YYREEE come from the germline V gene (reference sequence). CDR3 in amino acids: CASSIKTGTGENEQFF. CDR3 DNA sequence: TGTGCCAGCAGCATTAAAACCGGGACAGGGGAAAATGAGCAGTTCTTC. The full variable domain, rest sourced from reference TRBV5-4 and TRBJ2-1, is ETGVTQSPTHLIKTRGQQVTLRCSSQSGHNTVSWYQQALGQGPQFIFQYYREEENGRGNFPPRFSGLQFPNYSSELNVNALELDDSALYLCASSIKTGTGENEQFFGPGTRLTVL.

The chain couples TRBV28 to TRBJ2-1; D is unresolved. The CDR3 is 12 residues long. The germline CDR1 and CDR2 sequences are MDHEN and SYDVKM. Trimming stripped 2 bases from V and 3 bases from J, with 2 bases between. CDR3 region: CASSLSYNEQFF. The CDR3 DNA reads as TGTGCCAGCAGTTTAAGCTACAATGAGCAGTTCTTC.

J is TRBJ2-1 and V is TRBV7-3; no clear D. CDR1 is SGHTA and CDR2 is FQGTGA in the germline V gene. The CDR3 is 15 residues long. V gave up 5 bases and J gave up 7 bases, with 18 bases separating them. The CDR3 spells CASSPQGDLANEQFF. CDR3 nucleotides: TGTGCCAGCAGCCCTCAAGGCGATCTGGCTAATGAGCAGTTCTTC.

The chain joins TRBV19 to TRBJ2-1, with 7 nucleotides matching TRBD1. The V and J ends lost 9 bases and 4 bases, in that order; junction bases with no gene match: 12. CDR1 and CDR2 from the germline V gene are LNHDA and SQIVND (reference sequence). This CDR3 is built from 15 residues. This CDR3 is CASRMSGTAYNEQFF. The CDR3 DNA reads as TGTGCCAGCCGCATGTCCGGGACAGCTTACAATGAGCAGTTCTTC.

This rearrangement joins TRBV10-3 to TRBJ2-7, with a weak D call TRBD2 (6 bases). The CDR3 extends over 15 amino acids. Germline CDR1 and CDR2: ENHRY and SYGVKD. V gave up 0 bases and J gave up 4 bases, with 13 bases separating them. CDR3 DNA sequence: TGTGCCATCAGTGAGTCGGAGGGACCAAATTACGAGCAGTACTTC. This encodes CAISESEGPNYEQYF.

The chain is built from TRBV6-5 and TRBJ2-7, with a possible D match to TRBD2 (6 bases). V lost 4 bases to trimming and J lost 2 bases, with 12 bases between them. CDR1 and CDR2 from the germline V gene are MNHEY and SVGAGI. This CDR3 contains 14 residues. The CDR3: CASSSGTGPYEQYF. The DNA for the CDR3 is TGTGCCAGCAGTTCCGGGACTGGCCCCTACGAGCAGTACTTC.

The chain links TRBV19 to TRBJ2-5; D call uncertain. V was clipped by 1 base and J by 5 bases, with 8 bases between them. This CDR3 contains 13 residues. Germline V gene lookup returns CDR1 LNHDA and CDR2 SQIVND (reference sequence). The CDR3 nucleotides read TGTGCCAGTAGTATAGTGGCGAGGGAGACCCAGTACTTC. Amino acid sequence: CASSIVARETQYF.

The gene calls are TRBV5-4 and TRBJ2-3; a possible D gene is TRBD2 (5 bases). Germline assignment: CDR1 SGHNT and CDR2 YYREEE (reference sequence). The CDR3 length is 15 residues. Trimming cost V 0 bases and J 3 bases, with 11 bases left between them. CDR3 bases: TGTGCCAGCAGCTTGGGCGGGCCCACAACAGATACGCAGTATTTT. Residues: CASSLGGPTTDTQYF.